What follows is one T cell receptor (beta chain) and its context. Its cognate antigen is unknown. Sequencing used immunoSEQ multiplex PCR; TCRdb keeps in-frame clones, though not all of them. The table includes 90,000 to 120,000 clones, more than 70% detected once. CDR3 size: 14 residues. Germline V gene data show CDR1 as MNHEY and CDR2 as SVGEGT. Trimming left V 3 bases short and J 3 bases short, with 9 bases between. These data come from a study of T cell responses to AZD1222 COVID-19 vaccine. Study-wide points: Clonal diversity was possibly underestimated, and the donors were mostly white British, with more females.

The V gene is TRBV6-2 or TRBV6-3, the J gene TRBJ2-1; D remains ambiguous. The source is an adult in good health. Here the sequenced sample was peripheral blood, taken on day 0 of AZD1222 vaccination. The CDR3, as DNA: TGTGCCAGCAGTTATGGGCGACTCTACAATGAGCAGTTCTTC. Translating gives CASSYGRLYNEQFF.